One sample yielded the 3 T cell receptor beta chains listed below, sequenced in a study of cytomegalovirus exposure and HLA in healthy donors. Sequencing was performed with immunoSEQ multiplex PCR; in TCRdb, only in-frame clones are kept and a portion is missing. The sample carries over 85,000 clones, roughly 92% recorded once. What was sequenced was PBMCs. Receptors were obtained from a woman aged 25 to 45 in good health and CMV-seropositive.

V usage is TRBV11-2 and J usage is TRBJ2-1; the D gene is possibly TRBD1 (7 bases). This CDR3 has 18 amino acids. V lost 2 bases and J lost 2, with 19 bases in between. The V gene's germline CDR1 is SGHAT and CDR2 FQNNGV. The CDR3: CASSLWGGGGPTYNEQFF. DNA for the CDR3: TGTGCCAGCAGCTTATGGGGCGGAGGGGGCCCGACCTACAATGAGCAGTTCTTC.

The CDR3 bases are TGCGCCAGCAGCCTAGGGACAGGGACTGAAGCTTTCTTT. Amino acid sequence: CASSLGTGTEAFF. The gene calls are TRBV4-1 and TRBJ1-1, with 9 nucleotides matching TRBD1. CDR3 length: 13 amino acids. The germline V gene encodes CDR1 MGHRA and CDR2 YSYEKL. V was clipped by 4 bases and J by 5 bases; unmatched bases: 2.

The genes are TRBV7-2 and TRBJ2-5; TRBD1 is a possible D gene (6 bases). This CDR3 is 15 amino acids long. Trimming stripped 3 bases from V and 2 bases from J, with 13 bases between. In germline, CDR1 is SGHTA, CDR2 FQGNSA. CDR3 DNA sequence: TGTGCCAGCAGCTTGAGGACAGCAACTCAAGAGACCCAGTACTTC. Translation: CASSLRTATQETQYF.